This T cell receptor beta chain stems from a study of blood T cells in healthy people across ages. The overall study: About one barcoded TCR beta cDNA was captured per two T cells.

J gave up 5 bases and V 0 bases, and 3 bases lay outside the gene matches. Germline CDR1 and CDR2: SQVTM and ANQGSEA. The CDR3 loop spans 13 amino acids. Then a second PCR, running about 6 to 12 cycles, was carried out with a sample-barcoded 5' primer and a J-beta primer mix. TCRdb fed the 5' RACE reads into MiXCR, producing one record per CDR3 protein. The sample holds some 850,000 distinct CDR3 sequences, 20% to 30% seen once. A few counts support this clonotype. The same data also contributed to another study, on T cells of mothers and their children. That report adds: Slightly higher overlap, not significant, was seen in related mother-child pairs than in unrelated pairs.

Material for sequencing was blood. This sequence originates from a boy aged 5-17 years in good health. The rearrangement joins TRBV29-1 to TRBJ2-5; 7 bases line up with TRBD2. CDR3 residues: CSVEDRGGETQYF. CDR3 bases: TGCAGCGTTGAAGATAGGGGAGGGGAGACCCAGTACTTC.